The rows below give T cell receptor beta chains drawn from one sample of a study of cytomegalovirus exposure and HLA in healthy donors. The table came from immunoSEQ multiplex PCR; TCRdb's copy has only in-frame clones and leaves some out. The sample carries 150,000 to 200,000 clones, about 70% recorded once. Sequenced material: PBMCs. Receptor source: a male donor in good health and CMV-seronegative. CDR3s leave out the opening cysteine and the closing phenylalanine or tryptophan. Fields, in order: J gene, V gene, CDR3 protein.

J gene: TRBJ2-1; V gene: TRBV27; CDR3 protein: ASSSRSGGGGNEQF
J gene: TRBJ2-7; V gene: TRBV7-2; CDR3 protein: ASSLGSSPYEQY
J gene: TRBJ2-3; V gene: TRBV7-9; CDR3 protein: ASSSTGPDTQY
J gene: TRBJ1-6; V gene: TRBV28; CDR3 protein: ASSQTARNSPLH
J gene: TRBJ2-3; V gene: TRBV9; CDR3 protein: ASSATSGSSQASTDTQY
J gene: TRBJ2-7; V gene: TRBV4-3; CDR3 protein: ASSQDHWGSGRAGEQY
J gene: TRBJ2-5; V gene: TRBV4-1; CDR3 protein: ASSQVGGTQTQY
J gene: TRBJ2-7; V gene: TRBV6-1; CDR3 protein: ASSEGTSIYEQY
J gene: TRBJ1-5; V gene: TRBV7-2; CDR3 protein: ASRTGTGAVQPQH
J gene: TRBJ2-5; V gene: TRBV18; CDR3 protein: ASSPPGTGGPQY
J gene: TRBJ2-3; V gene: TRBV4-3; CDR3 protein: ASSQEASGRFTDTQY
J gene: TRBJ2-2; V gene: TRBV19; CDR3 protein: ASRPSGGNTGELF
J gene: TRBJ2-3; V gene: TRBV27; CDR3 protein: ASIFLAGGRTSTDTQY
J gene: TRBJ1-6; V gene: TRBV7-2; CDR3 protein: ASSLAGANSPLH
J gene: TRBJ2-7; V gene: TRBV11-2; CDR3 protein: ASSFLADTTYEQY
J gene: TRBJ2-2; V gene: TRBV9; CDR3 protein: ASSGFSGPNTGELF
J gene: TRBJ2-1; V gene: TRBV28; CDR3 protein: ASSSTSGRPNEQF
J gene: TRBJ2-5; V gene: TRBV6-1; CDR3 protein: ASSEMAARPKQY
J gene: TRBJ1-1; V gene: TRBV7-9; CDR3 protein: ASSWWTGHTEAF
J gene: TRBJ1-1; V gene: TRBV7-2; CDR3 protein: ASSLSDRGRTEAF
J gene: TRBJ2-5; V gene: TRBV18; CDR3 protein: ASSSNQGGETQY
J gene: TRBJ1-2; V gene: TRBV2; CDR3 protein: ASSVVGYT
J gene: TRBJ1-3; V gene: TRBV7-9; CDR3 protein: SSSLAAGSEGNTIY
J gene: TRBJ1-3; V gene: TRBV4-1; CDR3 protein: ASSQEGGGSGNTIY
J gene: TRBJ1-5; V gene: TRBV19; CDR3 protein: ASTRDSEQPQH
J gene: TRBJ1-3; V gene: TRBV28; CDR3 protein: ASSLFGQGLGNTIY
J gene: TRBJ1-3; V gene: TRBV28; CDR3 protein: ASLPNRGLGNTIY
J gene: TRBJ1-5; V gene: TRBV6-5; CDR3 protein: ASSPESSNQPQH
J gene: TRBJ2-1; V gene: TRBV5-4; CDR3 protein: ASSPGGRDNEQF
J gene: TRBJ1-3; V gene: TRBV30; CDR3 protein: AWSPLGGIGNTIY
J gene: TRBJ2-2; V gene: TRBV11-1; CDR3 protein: ASSSGTTNTGELF
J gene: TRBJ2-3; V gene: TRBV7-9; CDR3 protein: SSSLQGISTDTQY